This T cell receptor (beta chain) comes out of a study of cytomegalovirus exposure and HLA in healthy donors. The PCR contained 60 Vbeta and 13 Jbeta primers. Here immunoSEQ multiplex PCR was the method, and the copy in TCRdb shows in-frame clones only, minus some. The table includes some 250,000 clones, 82% detected once. This TCR was recovered from a middle-aged woman in good health and CMV-seropositive. The source material was PBMCs.

Here the CDR3 reads CASSVGEGTEAFF. The CDR3 nucleotides read TGTGCCAGCTCAGTAGGGGAAGGCACTGAAGCTTTCTTT. The J gene is TRBJ1-1, the V gene TRBV18; a weak D match, TRBD1 (5 bases). Germline assignment: CDR1 KGHSH and CDR2 LQKENI. The CDR3 loop spans 13 amino acids. V lost 5 bases and J lost 4, with 11 bases in between.